A selection of T cell receptor beta chains follows, all from one sample in a study of T cell changes during pregnancy in multiple sclerosis. Sequencing used immunoSEQ multiplex PCR; TCRdb keeps in-frame clones, though not all of them. The sample yields approximately 40,000 clones, about 90% seen once. The source material was CD4+ T cells from peripheral blood mononuclear cells, sampled before pregnancy. Source of these receptors: a female donor with multiple sclerosis, enrolled in a pregnancy study. CDR3s include the opening cysteine and the closing phenylalanine or tryptophan. A D gene is named only where the DNA matches it firmly. Clone sizes are given selectively: once, few, many, or a class where the clone is expanded.

j_call clone_size v_call d_call cdr3_aa cdr3_nt
TRBJ2-7 NA TRBV11-3 TRBD1 CASSATGAEQYF TGTGCCAGCAGCGCGACAGGGGCCGAGCAGTACTTC
TRBJ1-4 NA TRBV5-6 NA CASSLAGRDEKLFF TGTGCCAGCAGCTTGGCAGGGAGGGATGAAAAACTGTTTTTT
TRBJ1-2 NA TRBV7-3 NA CASSFRGGENGYTF TGTGCCAGCAGCTTTCGTGGAGGGGAGAATGGCTACACCTTC
TRBJ2-3 NA TRBV29-1 NA CSVGRGWGMADTQYF TGCAGCGTTGGTCGGGGGTGGGGGATGGCAGATACGCAGTATTTT
TRBJ1-4 NA TRBV5-1 NA CASSPTEGKEEKLFF TGCGCCAGCAGCCCAACCGAGGGTAAGGAAGAAAAACTGTTTTTT
TRBJ2-5 NA TRBV5-1 TRBD1 CASSLGGQALQETQYF TGCGCCAGCAGCTTGGGGGGACAGGCCCTCCAAGAGACCCAGTACTTC
TRBJ2-5 NA TRBV29-1 NA CSVPRGQGETQYF TGCAGCGTTCCCAGGGGCCAGGGGGAGACCCAGTACTTC
TRBJ2-5 NA TRBV15 NA CATSRPGPGKTQYF TGTGCCACCAGCAGACCCGGACCGGGGAAGACCCAGTACTTC
TRBJ2-3 NA TRBV5-5 NA CASSLQGLTDTQYF TGTGCCAGCAGCCTACAGGGATTAACAGATACGCAGTATTTT
TRBJ2-3 NA TRBV7-8 NA CASSQRGSDTQYF TGTGCCAGCAGCCAACGGGGGTCGGATACGCAGTATTTT
TRBJ2-5 once TRBV6-5 NA CASSYGRIQETQYF TGTGCCAGCAGTTACGGGAGAATACAAGAGACCCAGTACTTC
TRBJ2-7 NA TRBV11-2 NA CASSQRGGAVEQYF TGTGCCAGCAGCCAGAGGGGGGGGGCGGTCGAGCAGTACTTC
TRBJ2-3 NA TRBV7-3 NA CASSSGLPGDTQYF TGTGCCAGCAGCTCCGGACTCCCGGGGGATACGCAGTATTTT
TRBJ1-2 NA TRBV30 NA CAWRWRNYGYTF TGTGCCTGGAGGTGGCGGAACTATGGCTACACCTTC
TRBJ2-4 NA TRBV28 NA CASTPGDRLGIQYF TGTGCCAGCACTCCCGGTGACAGGCTGGGCATTCAGTACTTC
TRBJ1-6 NA TRBV6-5 NA CASSRARGDSPLHF TGTGCCAGCAGTCGCGCTCGGGGGGATTCACCCCTCCACTTT
TRBJ2-1 once TRBV15 NA CATSRQPTYNEQFF TGTGCCACCAGCAGACAGCCGACTTACAATGAGCAGTTCTTC
TRBJ2-7 NA TRBV11-2 NA CASSSSGKQYF TGTGCCAGCAGCTCGTCGGGTAAGCAGTACTTC
TRBJ2-3 NA TRBV27 NA CASSRDFSYTDTQYF TGTGCCAGCAGTCGGGACTTCTCCTACACAGATACGCAGTATTTT
TRBJ2-3 NA TRBV7-2 TRBD2 CASSLWTSGGMNTQYF TGTGCCAGCAGCCTGTGGACTAGCGGGGGGATGAATACGCAGTATTTT
TRBJ2-1 NA TRBV18 NA CASSLNWGDEQFF TGTGCCAGCTCACTAAACTGGGGCGATGAGCAGTTCTTC
TRBJ1-2 NA TRBV30 TRBD1 CAWSVQGAGYGYTF TGTGCCTGGAGTGTACAGGGGGCGGGCTATGGCTACACCTTC